The 14 T cell receptor beta chains listed next were all sequenced from one sample in a study of T cell clonality in common variable immunodeficiency (dated by TCRdb to the mid-2010s). Receptor amplification or capture employed the immunoSEQ multiplex PCR assay. In TCRdb, the immuneACCESS table is reduced to in-frame sequences with V and J assigned. These tables do not hold every clone; where another copy was compared, an unresolved V gene accounts for under half, and the others remain unexplained. The sample counts approximately 50,000 clones, each observed more than once. The ten largest account for approximately 2% of the sample. Sequenced input: peripheral blood mononuclear cells. These receptors were obtained from a person aged 18 to 75 in good health.

This clone was seen ten or more times. The read ends 3 residues early relative to the CDR3; the germline J gene fills the gap. This chain joins TRBV7-3 and TRBJ2-7; weak D call: TRBD1 (6 bases). CDR1 is SGHTA, CDR2 FQGTGA, per germline. The V end lost 4 bases, the J end lost 1 base, and 11 bases lay between the germline ends. This CDR3 spans 14 amino acids. This CDR3 reads CASSSQGGSYEQYF. Incomplete CDR3 DNA: TGTGCCAGCAGCTCGCAAGGGGGATCCTACGAG.

This clone was counted ten times or more. The DNA ends 3 residues before the CDR3 does, and the rest of the CDR3 is filled in from the germline J gene. The V call is TRBV16, the J call TRBJ2-3; possible D gene TRBD1, 6 bases. V shed 4 bases and J shed 3 bases, with 14 bases lying between them. This CDR3 region has 15 residues. The germline V gene encodes CDR1 KGHSY and CDR2 FQNENV. CDR3 sequence: CASSLTGLRTDTQYF. Partial CDR3 DNA: TGTGCCAGCAGCCTCACAGGGCTACGGACAGATACG.

This clone was seen more than once but under ten times. The read terminates 3 residues ahead of where the CDR3 ends, so the germline J gene completes it. J is TRBJ2-3 and V is TRBV5-1; 13 nucleotides agree with TRBD2. This CDR3 comprises 15 residues. Germline V gene data show CDR1 as SGHRS and CDR2 as YFSETQ. The DNA read from the CDR3 is TGCGCCAGCAGCTACGGGACTAGCGGGAAAGAGACG. Protein: CASSYGTSGKET. The whole CDR3 sequence is CASSYGTSGKETQYF.

This clone has ten or more counts. The CDR3 goes on 3 residues after the read ends, and that part is filled in from the germline J gene. This chain uses TRBV20-1 with TRBJ1-6; D perhaps matches TRBD1 (5 bases). Germline lookup yields CDR1 DFQATT and CDR2 SNEGSKA (reference sequence). V lost 7 bases and J 0 bases, leaving 10 bases between the germline ends. This CDR3 region has 14 residues. CDR3 sequence: CSESTVSYNSPLHF. CDR3 bases read: TGCAGTGAGTCGACAGTCTCCTATAATTCACCC.

This clone was detected ten times or more. The DNA ends 3 residues before the CDR3 does, and the rest of the CDR3 is filled in from the germline J gene. The chain has TRBV20-1 and TRBJ1-5; 8 bases fit TRBD1. Germline V gene data show CDR1 as DFQATT and CDR2 as SNEGSKA (reference sequence). This CDR3 is 12 amino acids long. The CDR3 loop is CACRGQGQPQHF. CDR3 DNA (partial): TGCGCTTGCAGGGGGCAAGGTCAGCCC.

This clone was counted many times. The CDR3 end falls 3 residues outside the read, so it is completed with the germline J gene. The rearrangement uses TRBV6-1 and TRBJ1-2, with D unresolved. CDR3 length equals 13 residues. CDR1 and CDR2 (germline): MNHNS, SASEGT. The CDR3 spells CASSEPLPGGYTF. The sequenced part of the CDR3 DNA is TGTGCCAGCAGTGAACCCCTCCCAGGAGGC.

At least ten counts were recorded for this clone. The sequenced fragment ends 3 residues before the CDR3 boundary, so the rest is inferred from the germline J gene. Other DNA sequences within the sample encode an identical CDR3. The rearrangement uses TRBV10-1 and TRBJ2-3; D is ambiguous. Germline CDR1 and CDR2: WNHNN and SYGVQD (reference sequence). The CDR3 spans 12 residues. The V end was cut by 5 bases, the J end by 0 bases, with 3 bases between. The chain's CDR3 is CASSYSTDTQYF. The part of the CDR3 DNA that was read is TGCGCCAGCAGTTATAGCACAGATACG.

This clone was picked up many times. Read sequence stops 3 residues before the CDR3 end, and the germline J gene provides the missing end. The chain links TRBV19 to TRBJ2-2; D is perhaps TRBD2 (6 bases). Trimming shortened V by 6 bases and J by 3 bases, and 20 bases separated the two germline ends. CDR3 size: 17 residues. Germline V gene sequence: CDR1 LNHDA, CDR2 SQIVND (reference sequence). Partial CDR3 DNA: TGTGCCAGTAGAGAAGACGGGCTAGCGAGGGACACCGGGGAG. Translated, it gives CASREDGLARDTGE. In full, the CDR3 reads CASREDGLARDTGELFF. Variable domain in full (rest from reference TRBV19 and TRBJ2-2): DGGITQSPKYLFRKEGQNVTLSCEQNLNHDAMYWYRQDPGQGLRLIYYSQIVNDFQKGDIAEGYSVSREKKESFPLTVTSAQKNPTAFYLCASREDGLARDTGELFFGEGSRLTVL.

This clone was counted at least ten times. Sequencing ends 3 residues short of the CDR3 end; the germline J gene provides the rest. The genes are TRBV5-6 and TRBJ2-7; the D call may be TRBD1 or TRBD2 (5 bases each). The CDR3 has 13 residues. Trimming left V 4 bases short and J 0 bases short, with 8 bases between. Germline CDR1 reads SGHDT; CDR2 reads YYEEEE. The covered CDR3 bases are TGTGCCAGCAGCCCAGGGAGCTCCTACGAG. It encodes CASSPGSSYE. The CDR3 in full is CASSPGSSYEQYF.

This clone was observed a handful of times. The CDR3 extends 3 residues past the end of the read, so its final part is completed from the germline J gene. The gene calls are TRBV30 and TRBJ2-7; 9 bases map to TRBD1. This CDR3 contains 14 residues. The J segment lost 6 bases and the V segment lost 4 bases, leaving 10 bases of the junction unmatched. Germline V gene data show CDR1 as GTSNPN and CDR2 as SVGIG (reference sequence). The CDR3 DNA, read in part, is TGTGCCTGGACTGGGGGGACAGGGAATGGCGAG. Protein sequence: CAWTGGTGNGE. The CDR3 reads in full as CAWTGGTGNGEQYF.

Comments on this clone: The DNA ends 3 residues before the CDR3 does, and the rest of the CDR3 is filled in from the germline J gene. The genes are TRBV6-1 and TRBJ1-1; tentatively, D is TRBD1 (5 bases). Deletions cut 0 bases from V and 1 base from J, with 9 bases between. Germline V lookup: CDR1 MNHNS, CDR2 SASEGT. This CDR3 is 15 amino acids long. This chain's CDR3 is CASSEARAANTEAFF. The CDR3 DNA, read in part, is TGTGCCAGCAGTGAAGCCAGGGCAGCGAACACTGAA.

This clone was observed at least ten times. Coverage ceases 3 residues before the CDR3 finishes, and the germline J gene fills in the end. The chain carries TRBV28 and TRBJ2-2, with D perhaps matching TRBD1 (6 bases). CDR1 is MDHEN and CDR2 is SYDVKM in the germline V gene. This CDR3 has 17 amino acids. V dropped 2 bases and J dropped 3 bases, with 16 bases sitting between them. CDR3 protein: CASSLPPLAGDTGELFF. The DNA read from the CDR3 is TGTGCCAGCAGTTTACCTCCCCTGGCAGGGGACACCGGGGAG.

This clone was detected a few times. Read sequence stops 3 residues before the CDR3 end, and the germline J gene provides the missing end. The chain has TRBV7-2 and TRBJ1-1; maybe TRBD1 (5 bases). The CDR3 extends over 15 amino acids. Germline CDR1 SGHTA, CDR2 FQGNSA. Trimming took 5 bases from V and 0 from J, leaving 13 bases between them. CDR3 amino acids: CASSPQTALNTEAFF. The covered CDR3 bases are TGTGCCAGCAGCCCCCAGACAGCTTTGAACACTGAA.

This clone was counted at least ten times. Read sequence stops 3 residues before the CDR3 end, and the germline J gene provides the missing end. The chain couples TRBV20-1 to TRBJ2-2; D is possibly TRBD2 (7 bases). V was shortened by 1 base and J by 3 bases, with 15 bases between the two germline ends. This CDR3 is built from 16 residues. The V gene's germline CDR1 is DFQATT and CDR2 SNEGSKA (reference sequence). The CDR3 spells CSARGLAGADTGELFF. The DNA read from the CDR3 is TGCAGTGCTAGAGGGCTCGCGGGGGCCGACACCGGGGAG.